The 25 T cell receptor beta chains listed next were all sequenced from one sample in a study of cytomegalovirus exposure and HLA in healthy donors. PCR was performed using 60 Vbeta and 13 Jbeta primers. Generated by immunoSEQ multiplex PCR, the TCRdb table keeps only in-frame clones and is missing some. The sample has 85,000 to 130,000 clones; over 9.5% are singletons. Sample: PBMCs. These receptors all come from a man aged 40-55 years in good health and CMV-seropositive.

The table lists this clone with a few counts. The V and J genes are TRBV2 and TRBJ1-2, with no clear D. From germline, CDR1 is SNHLY and CDR2 FYNNEI. The CDR3 contains 15 residues. The V gene lost 4 bases and the J gene lost 1 base, with 13 bases spanning the gap. CDR3 protein: CASSGMNRNNYGYTF. CDR3 DNA: TGTGCCAGCAGTGGGATGAACAGAAATAACTATGGCTACACCTTC.

This clone turned up a few times. This chain links TRBV7-8 with TRBJ2-7, with 7 positions matching TRBD2. Germline CDR1 SGHVS, CDR2 FQNEAQ. The CDR3 covers 14 residues. Unmatched junction bases numbered 3, after V lost 2 bases and J lost 2 bases. The CDR3 DNA sequence: TGTGCCAGCAGCTTACCTAGCGGCCCCTACGAGCAGTACTTC. Its protein is CASSLPSGPYEQYF. The variable domain in full, completed from reference TRBV7-8 and TRBJ2-7, reads GAGVSQSPRYKVAKRGQDVALRCDPISGHVSLFWYQQALGQGPEFLTYFQNEAQLDKSGLPSDRFFAERPEGSVSTLKIQRTQQEDSAVYLCASSLPSGPYEQYFGPGTRLTVT.

The chain links TRBV28 to TRBJ1-1; D gene uncertain. The CDR3 loop spans 12 amino acids. Germline V CDR1 and CDR2: MDHEN, SYDVKM. The V and J ends lost 8 bases and 3 bases respectively, with 10 bases between them. The CDR3 sequence: CASGQVYTEAFF. CDR3 DNA sequence: TGTGCCAGCGGGCAGGTGTACACTGAAGCTTTCTTT. The full variable domain, with the rest looked up from reference TRBV28 and TRBJ1-1, is DVKVTQSSRYLVKRTGEKVFLECVQDMDHENMFWYRQDPGLGLRLIYFSYDVKMKEKGDIPEGYSVSREKKERFSLILESASTNQTSMYLCASGQVYTEAFFGQGTRLTVV.

This clone has more than one count but fewer than ten. V usage is TRBV7-2 and J usage is TRBJ1-2; unclear D gene. Germline V gives CDR1 SGHTA, CDR2 FQGNSA. V dropped 5 bases and J dropped 4 bases, with 11 bases sitting between them. The CDR3 spans 13 residues. The CDR3 is CASSTPQFYGYTF. Here the CDR3 DNA reads TGTGCCAGCAGCACGCCCCAGTTCTATGGCTACACCTTC.

This clone came up a few times. The chain recombines TRBV7-8 with TRBJ2-7, with TRBD1 matching 9 bases. Germline CDR1 SGHVS, CDR2 FQNEAQ. V shed 3 bases and J 1 base; nucleotides not matched to a gene: 1. The CDR3 spans 14 residues. The CDR3, as DNA: TGTGCCAGCAGCTTGGGGACAGGGTCCTACGAGCAGTACTTC. Its translation: CASSLGTGSYEQYF. The entire variable domain, with the rest obtained from reference TRBV7-8 and TRBJ2-7, is as follows: GAGVSQSPRYKVAKRGQDVALRCDPISGHVSLFWYQQALGQGPEFLTYFQNEAQLDKSGLPSDRFFAERPEGSVSTLKIQRTQQEDSAVYLCASSLGTGSYEQYFGPGTRLTVT.

This rearrangement joins TRBV11-3 to TRBJ2-2, with D maybe TRBD1 (6 bases). This CDR3 contains 16 residues. CDR1 and CDR2 (germline): SGHNT, YENEEA. The V end was cut by 7 bases, the J end by 0 bases, with 15 bases between. CDR3 nucleotide sequence: TGTGCCAGCATCGCTCTGGGGGCAGCGAACACCGGGGAGCTGTTTTTT. It is translated as CASIALGAANTGELFF.

The chain carries TRBV6-1 and TRBJ1-2; the D is unclear. The CDR3 consists of 14 residues. Germline assignment: CDR1 MNHNS and CDR2 SASEGT. The V end lost 1 base, the J end lost 10 bases, and 16 bases lay between the germline ends. The CDR3 DNA reads as TGTGCCAGCAGTGAAGACCACAGCGGGTCCTCCTACACCTTC. Protein sequence: CASSEDHSGSSYTF.

This clone was picked up a small number of times. V is TRBV5-4 and J is TRBJ2-7; 8 bases agree with TRBD1. Germline V gene lookup returns CDR1 SGHNT and CDR2 YYREEE (reference sequence). V lost 0 bases and J lost 6; bases outside the gene matches: 5. CDR3 length equals 14 residues. The CDR3 is CASSLGQGAFEQYF. CDR3 nucleotides: TGTGCCAGCAGCTTGGGGCAGGGGGCTTTCGAGCAGTACTTC.

This clone showed up just a few times. J is TRBJ2-7 and V is TRBV7-2; a weak D match, TRBD1 (5 bases). Germline-derived CDR1 and CDR2 are SGHTA and FQGNSA. With 1 base removed from V and 3 bases from J, the gap between germline ends came to 13 bases. This CDR3 comprises 15 residues. This CDR3 reads CASSLEASGHYEQYF. The CDR3 DNA reads TGTGCCAGCAGCTTAGAAGCCAGTGGACACTACGAGCAGTACTTC.

A few counts support this clone. The rearrangement uses TRBV28 and TRBJ1-5, with D hard to call. Looked up from germline, CDR1 is MDHEN and CDR2 is SYDVKM. CDR3 length equals 17 residues. With 1 base removed from V and 2 bases from J, the gap between germline ends came to 15 bases. Here the CDR3 reads CASSLLVITYGNQPQHF. Written as DNA, the CDR3 is TGTGCCAGCAGTTTATTAGTCATAACGTATGGCAATCAGCCCCAGCATTTT. The whole variable domain, remainder taken from reference TRBV28 and TRBJ1-5, is DVKVTQSSRYLVKRTGEKVFLECVQDMDHENMFWYRQDPGLGLRLIYFSYDVKMKEKGDIPEGYSVSREKKERFSLILESASTNQTSMYLCASSLLVITYGNQPQHFGDGTRLSIL.

This clone has ten or more counts. The rearrangement links TRBV6-1 to TRBJ2-1; D perhaps matches TRBD2 (5 bases). The CDR3 has 14 amino acids. Germline V CDR1 and CDR2: MNHNS, SASEGT. Trimming shortened V by 7 bases and J by 1 base, and 11 bases separated the two germline ends. This chain's CDR3 is CASNDGKSYNEQFF. In nucleotides, the CDR3 is TGTGCCAGCAACGACGGGAAATCCTACAATGAGCAGTTCTTC.

This clone occurred a few times. CDR3 loop: CATSPRGDTGELFF. In DNA form, the CDR3 reads TGTGCCACCAGTCCCAGGGGAGACACCGGGGAGCTGTTTTTT. V gene TRBV15 combines with J gene TRBJ2-2, with a tentative D call TRBD1 (6 bases). Germline assignment: CDR1 LNHNV and CDR2 YYDKDF (reference sequence). The CDR3 loop spans 14 amino acids. The V end was cut by 6 bases, the J end by 3 bases, with 11 bases between.

This clone was observed a few times. V and J are TRBV5-5 and TRBJ2-7; 8 bases match TRBD1. This CDR3 contains 14 residues. J gave up 0 bases and V 3 bases, and 2 bases lay outside the gene matches. The germline V gene has CDR1 SGHKS and CDR2 YYEKEE (reference sequence). CDR3 sequence (DNA): TGTGCCAGCAGCTGGGACAGGCCCTCCTACGAGCAGTACTTC. Encoded protein: CASSWDRPSYEQYF. Looking up the rest from reference TRBV5-5 and TRBJ2-7 gives the full variable domain: DAGVTQSPTHLIKTRGQQVTLRCSPISGHKSVSWYQQVLGQGPQFIFQYYEKEERGRGNFPDRFSARQFPNYSSELNVNALLLGDSALYLCASSWDRPSYEQYFGPGTRLTVT.

Only a few counts were recorded for this clone. This chain links TRBV6-5 with TRBJ1-2; 7 bases fit TRBD1. CDR1 and CDR2 from the germline V gene are MNHEY and SVGAGI. Germline trimming cut 4 bases from V and 3 bases from J; bases unmatched to any gene: 8. The CDR3 loop spans 15 amino acids. The CDR3 sequence is CASSSPGQTDYGYTF. CDR3 bases: TGTGCCAGCAGTTCTCCGGGACAGACTGACTATGGCTACACCTTC.

This rearrangement joins TRBV27 to TRBJ2-5, with D possibly being TRBD2 (6 bases). CDR3 length: 14 residues. V was cut by 2 bases and J by 1 base, with 8 bases left in between. CDR1 and CDR2 (germline): MNHEY, SMNVEV (reference sequence). CDR3 in DNA: TGTGCCAGCAGTTTACAGGGACTCCAAGAGACCCAGTACTTC. Its translation is CASSLQGLQETQYF.

The V call is TRBV6-6, the J call TRBJ1-5, with TRBD1 matching over 8 bases. Trimming cost V 4 bases and J 7 bases; bases outside gene matches: 3. Germline CDR1 is MNHNY and CDR2 is SVGAGI (reference sequence). The CDR3 covers 13 residues. Here the CDR3 DNA reads TGTGCCAGCAGTTCACAGGGGGTCCAGCCCCAGCATTTT. Protein sequence: CASSSQGVQPQHF.

The J gene is TRBJ1-5, the V gene TRBV9; D perhaps matches TRBD1 (6 bases). The V gene's germline CDR1 is SGDLS and CDR2 YYNGEE. V was shortened by 2 bases and J by 4 bases, with 10 bases between the two germline ends. This CDR3 region has 14 residues. CDR3 sequence: CASSVGGLNQPQHF. CDR3 DNA sequence: TGTGCCAGCAGCGTTGGGGGCCTGAATCAGCCCCAGCATTTT.

CDR3 in amino acids: CASSRPRGSYNEQFF. CDR3 sequence (DNA): TGTGCCAGCAGTAGACCACGAGGCTCCTACAATGAGCAGTTCTTC. The rearrangement links TRBV6-5 to TRBJ2-1; D not resolved. Trimming stripped 5 bases from V and 0 bases from J, with 11 bases between. In germline, CDR1 is MNHEY, CDR2 SVGAGI. This CDR3 region has 15 residues.

This clone was detected a few times. The chain employs TRBV28 and TRBJ1-2; 8 bases match TRBD1. Germline V CDR1 and CDR2: MDHEN, SYDVKM. This CDR3 is 15 amino acids long. The junction had 3 bases not matched to a gene; V was cut back by 2 bases and J by 1 base. The CDR3 coding sequence is TGTGCCAGCAGTTTACAGGGGGCCCATAACTATGGCTACACCTTC. Residues: CASSLQGAHNYGYTF.

This sequence joins TRBV9 and TRBJ2-3, with 11 bases matching TRBD2. After removal of 0 bases from V and 5 bases from J, the junction contained 11 bases not matched to a gene. CDR3 size: 18 residues. The germline gives CDR1 SGDLS, CDR2 YYNGEE. CDR3 sequence: CASSVDRGLAGGLDTQYF. In DNA form, the CDR3 reads TGTGCCAGCAGCGTAGATAGGGGTCTAGCGGGAGGTCTAGATACGCAGTATTTT.

In this sample, this clone turned up a few times. The V gene is TRBV6-5, the J gene TRBJ1-3; 7 nucleotides align to TRBD1. The V gene end was trimmed by 6 bases and the J gene end by 4 bases; junction bases not matched to a gene: 6. CDR1 MNHEY and CDR2 SVGAGI come from the germline V gene. CDR3 length equals 14 residues. The CDR3 nucleotides are TGTGCCAGCAGACCGGACAGGAGAGGAAACACCATATATTTT. Protein product: CASRPDRRGNTIYF.

This clone has only a few counts. The chain joins TRBV11-3 to TRBJ2-1; 8 bases align to TRBD2. The CDR3 has 14 amino acids. Germline CDR1 and CDR2: SGHNT and YENEEA. J lost 4 bases, V lost 5 bases, and 4 bases had no gene match. The CDR3 DNA is TGTGCCAGCAGCCCAGCGGGGGCTTACAATGAGCAGTTCTTC. Protein: CASSPAGAYNEQFF.

This clone turned up a few times. The chain combines TRBV29-1 with TRBJ2-7; 7 bases align to TRBD1. The length of the CDR3 is 13 residues. Germline V gives CDR1 SQVTM, CDR2 ANQGSEA. V dropped 1 base and J dropped 1; count of bases not matched to a gene: 1. The CDR3 region is CSVEVGQSYEQYF. The DNA of the CDR3 is TGCAGCGTTGAAGTGGGACAGTCCTACGAGCAGTACTTC.

V and J are TRBV5-6 and TRBJ1-5, with a weak D call TRBD1 (6 bases). Germline V lookup: CDR1 SGHDT, CDR2 YYEEEE. The CDR3 has 16 residues. V lost 0 bases and J lost 4, with 14 bases in between. CDR3 coding DNA: TGTGCCAGCAGCTTGGCCAGACAGGTACATAATCAGCCCCAGCATTTT. It is translated as CASSLARQVHNQPQHF.

This clone was recorded many times. The chain joins TRBV28 to TRBJ1-2, with TRBD1 matching 8 bases. Germline CDR1 and CDR2: MDHEN and SYDVKM. The CDR3 runs 14 residues. Trimming cost V 5 bases and J 6 bases; bases outside gene matches: 8. As DNA, the CDR3 is TGTGCCAGCAGTCCTACGCGGACAGGGCATGGCTACACCTTC. As protein: CASSPTRTGHGYTF.